The 2 T cell receptor beta chains presented below share a single source sample, sequenced in a study of cytomegalovirus exposure and HLA in healthy donors. Amplification used 60 Vbeta primers and 13 Jbeta primers. Measured with immunoSEQ multiplex PCR; TCRdb has only the in-frame clones, and not every one. In total, the table holds fewer than 150,000 clones. Sequenced sample: PBMCs. The receptors stem from a man in his forties in good health and CMV-seronegative.

The chain links TRBV7-2 to TRBJ2-3; 8 bases fit TRBD2. This CDR3 region has 15 residues. Germline values: CDR1 SGHTA, CDR2 FQGNSA. V was clipped by 6 bases and J by 1 base; unmatched bases: 6. CDR3 residues: CASRVAGFGTDTQYF. In nucleotides, the CDR3 is TGTGCCAGCAGGGTAGCGGGGTTCGGCACAGATACGCAGTATTTT.

The chain uses TRBV5-5 and TRBJ2-1; a possible D gene is TRBD1 (6 bases). Looked up from germline, CDR1 is SGHKS and CDR2 is YYEKEE (reference sequence). Trimming pared 3 bases from V and 2 bases from J, leaving 12 bases between. The CDR3 loop spans 15 amino acids. The CDR3 is CASSSGQRAYNEQFF. CDR3 bases: TGTGCCAGCAGCTCCGGACAGAGGGCCTACAATGAGCAGTTCTTC.